These 13 T cell receptor beta chains were sequenced from one sample in a study of PD-L1 blockade in urothelial cancer. Time point: pretreatment peripheral blood. Data came from immunoSEQ multiplex PCR; TCRdb stores just in-frame clones and leaves some out. The sample holds tens of thousands of clones, 85% to 90% seen once. Sample: PBMCs, taken around atezolizumab (anti-PD-L1) treatment. The receptors shown here come from a man in his 60s with urothelial cancer.

The chain carries TRBV4-3 and TRBJ1-4, with D possibly TRBD1 on 6 matching bases. V lost 4 bases to trimming and J lost 0 bases, with 24 bases between them. This CDR3 is built from 20 residues. Looked up from germline, CDR1 is LGHNA and CDR2 is YSLEER. The CDR3 DNA is TGCGCCAGCAGCCCTAATAACAGGGCGGGAGCTTTAGCAACTAATGAAAAACTGTTTTTT. Amino acid sequence: CASSPNNRAGALATNEKLFF.

The gene calls are TRBV15 and TRBJ1-1; perhaps TRBD1 as D (6 bases). CDR1 is LNHNV and CDR2 is YYDKDF in the germline V gene (reference sequence). V lost 1 base, J lost 2 bases, and 8 bases lay in between. This CDR3 comprises 14 residues. CDR3 in amino acids: CATSRGTENTEAFF. The CDR3 DNA is TGTGCCACCAGCAGAGGGACAGAAAACACTGAAGCTTTCTTT.

This chain links TRBV9 with TRBJ2-5, with 9 bases identical to TRBD1. The CDR3 runs to 18 residues. CDR1 is SGDLS and CDR2 is YYNGEE in the germline V gene. Trimming at V came to 4 bases and at J to 3 bases, leaving 16 bases not matched to a gene. Written as DNA, the CDR3 is TGTGCCAGCAGCCTCTACGGGACAGGGAGATCGCGGGAAGAGACCCAGTACTTC. This codes for CASSLYGTGRSREETQYF.

V usage is TRBV5-1 and J usage is TRBJ2-5, with 11 bases matching TRBD2. There are 15 residues in the CDR3. Germline V CDR1 and CDR2: SGHRS, YFSETQ. J lost 4 bases, V lost 0 bases, and 2 bases had no gene match. CDR3 in DNA: TGCGCCAGCAGCTTGGACGGACTAGCGGGAGAGACCCAGTACTTC. It specifies CASSLDGLAGETQYF. The whole variable domain, remainder taken from reference TRBV5-1 and TRBJ2-5, is KAGVTQTPRYLIKTRGQQVTLSCSPISGHRSVSWYQQTPGQGLQFLFEYFSETQRNKGNFPGRFSGRQFSNSRSEMNVSTLELGDSALYLCASSLDGLAGETQYFGPGTRLLVL.

This CDR3 is CASSHGSGKNTGELFF. The CDR3 DNA reads TGTGCCAGCAGCCACGGGAGCGGGAAAAACACCGGGGAGCTGTTTTTT. V usage is TRBV4-2 and J usage is TRBJ2-2; 7 nucleotides match TRBD2. With 3 bases clipped from V and 2 bases from J, the junction kept 6 bases outside the gene matches. CDR1 LGHNA and CDR2 YNFKEQ come from the germline V gene. The CDR3 runs to 16 residues.

V is TRBV27 and J is TRBJ2-7; possible D gene TRBD1, 6 bases. The CDR3 has 11 residues. Germline values: CDR1 MNHEY, CDR2 SMNVEV (reference sequence). V lost 6 bases and J lost 5, with 8 bases in between. CDR3 nucleotide sequence: TGTGCCAGCAGCACAGGGAACGAGCAGTACTTC. Its translation: CASSTGNEQYF.

The rearrangement joins TRBV11-1 to TRBJ1-1; no clear D. The V end was cut by 1 base, the J end by 6 bases, with 12 bases between. Germline values: CDR1 SGHAT, CDR2 FQDESV (reference sequence). This CDR3 contains 14 residues. The DNA of the CDR3 is TGTGCCAGCAGCTTAGGGCGGGGTGGCGCTGAAGCTTTCTTT. Protein: CASSLGRGGAEAFF.

The rearrangement joins TRBV2 to TRBJ2-3; no clear D gene. The CDR3 sequence is 12 residues long. The V end lost 7 bases, the J end lost 3 bases, and 8 bases lay between the germline ends. Looked up from germline, CDR1 is SNHLY and CDR2 is FYNNEI. CDR3 protein: CASTQATDTQYF. CDR3 coding DNA: TGTGCCAGCACCCAGGCAACAGATACGCAGTATTTT.

The CDR3 protein is CATTNPDRGPYEQYF. The CDR3 DNA reads TGTGCCACCACCAACCCCGACAGGGGGCCCTACGAGCAGTACTTC. V usage is TRBV28 and J usage is TRBJ2-7; 10 positions match TRBD1. This CDR3 is built from 15 residues. Germline-derived CDR1 and CDR2 are MDHEN and SYDVKM. J gave up 2 bases and V 10 bases, and 11 bases lay outside the gene matches.

On this clone itself: Other DNA sequences in the same sample also yield this CDR3. The CDR3 DNA sequence: TGTGCCAGCAGCGCCCAGGAGACCCAGTACTTC. Translating gives CASSAQETQYF. The chain is built from TRBV2 and TRBJ2-5; D uncertain. From germline, CDR1 is SNHLY and CDR2 FYNNEI. With 6 bases removed from V and 5 bases from J, the gap between germline ends came to 7 bases. The CDR3 extends over 11 amino acids. Drawing the rest from reference TRBV2 and TRBJ2-5, the complete variable domain is EPEVTQTPSHQVTQMGQEVILRCVPISNHLYFYWYRQILGQKVEFLVSFYNNEISEKSEIFDDQFSVERPDGSNFTLKIRSTKLEDSAMYFCASSAQETQYFGPGTRLLVL.

This clone was observed a few times. The chain links TRBV6-1 to TRBJ1-2, with 10 bases identical to TRBD1. Trimming took 4 bases from V and 8 from J; bases not matched to a gene: 7. There are 14 residues in the CDR3. Per the germline V gene, CDR1 is MNHNS and CDR2 is SASEGT. In DNA form, the CDR3 reads TGTGCCAGCAGTGCACTAGGGACAGGGGTCGGCTACACCTTC. Translated, it gives CASSALGTGVGYTF.

This clone is a singleton in its sample. The V gene is TRBV11-2, the J gene TRBJ2-1; 11 nucleotides agree with TRBD2. V lost 1 base to trimming and J lost 6 bases; unmatched junction nucleotides: 11. The CDR3 contains 18 residues. Germline lookup yields CDR1 SGHAT and CDR2 FQNNGV. For the CDR3, the DNA is TGTGCCAGCAGCTTAGTATGGCTGAGACTAGCGGGATTCAATGAGCAGTTCTTC. It encodes CASSLVWLRLAGFNEQFF.

This chain connects TRBV7-2 to TRBJ1-1; TRBD1 matches 7 bases. Germline V gene lookup returns CDR1 SGHTA and CDR2 FQGNSA. V dropped 5 bases and J dropped 3; count of bases not matched to a gene: 6. The CDR3 is made up of 14 amino acids. As DNA, the CDR3 is TGTGCCAGCAGCCAACAGGGGTTGGACACTGAAGCTTTCTTT. Its translation is CASSQQGLDTEAFF.